This T cell receptor beta chain comes out of a study of CD8 T cells in Susac syndrome. Study background: Blood was drawn from Susac syndrome patients while they were therapy-naive, on corticosteroids, or on intravenous immunoglobulin alone.

The CDR3 totals 14 residues. From germline, CDR1 is SGHTA and CDR2 FQGNSA. Trimming took 1 base from V and 4 from J, leaving 9 bases between them. It was with random hexamers that roughly 0.45 to 1 ug RNA was reverse transcribed. Multiplex immunoSEQ PCR targeted 54 Vbeta and 13 Jbeta TCR beta segments. TCRdb analysed the immunoSEQ multiplex PCR reads with MiXCR anew, one entry per CDR3 protein. Of about 85,000 distinct CDR3 sequences listed, 95% were seen once; the top ten hold more than 0.45%. As judged by recently defined diagnostic criteria, patients with Susac syndrome had definite or probable disease.

The receptor comes from a human donor with Susac syndrome. V is TRBV7-2 and J is TRBJ2-3; unclear D gene. The sample consisted of CD8+ T cells from PBMCs. Here the CDR3 reads CASSLEDPADTQYF. CDR3 in DNA: TGTGCCAGCAGCTTAGAAGACCCGGCAGATACGCAGTATTTT.